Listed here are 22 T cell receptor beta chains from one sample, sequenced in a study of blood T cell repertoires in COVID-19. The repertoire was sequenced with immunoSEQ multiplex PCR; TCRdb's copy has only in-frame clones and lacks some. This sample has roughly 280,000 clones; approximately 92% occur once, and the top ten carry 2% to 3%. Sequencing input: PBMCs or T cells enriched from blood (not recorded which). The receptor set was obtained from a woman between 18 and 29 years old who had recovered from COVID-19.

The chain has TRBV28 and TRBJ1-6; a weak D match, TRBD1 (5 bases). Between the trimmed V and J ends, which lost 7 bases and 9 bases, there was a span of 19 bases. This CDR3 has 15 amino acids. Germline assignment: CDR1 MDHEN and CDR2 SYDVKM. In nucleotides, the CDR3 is TGTGCCAGCACACTGGGACCCGGGCGGGGTTCACCCCTCCACTTT. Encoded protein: CASTLGPGRGSPLHF.

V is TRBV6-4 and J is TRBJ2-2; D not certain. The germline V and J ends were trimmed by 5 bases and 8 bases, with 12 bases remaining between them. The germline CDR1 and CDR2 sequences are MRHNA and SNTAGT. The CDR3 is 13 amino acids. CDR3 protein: CASSQDPGGELFF. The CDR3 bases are TGTGCCAGCAGTCAAGACCCAGGTGGGGAGCTGTTTTTT.

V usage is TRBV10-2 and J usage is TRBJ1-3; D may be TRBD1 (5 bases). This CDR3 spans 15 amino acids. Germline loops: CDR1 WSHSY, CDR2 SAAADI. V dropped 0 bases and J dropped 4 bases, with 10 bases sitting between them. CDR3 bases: TGCGCCAGCAGTGAGTCTGGGACTGTGGGAAACACCATATATTTT. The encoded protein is CASSESGTVGNTIYF.

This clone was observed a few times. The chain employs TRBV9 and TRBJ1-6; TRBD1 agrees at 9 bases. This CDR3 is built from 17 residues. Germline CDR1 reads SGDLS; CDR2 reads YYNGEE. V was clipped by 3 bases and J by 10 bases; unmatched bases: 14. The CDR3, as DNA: TGTGCCAGCAGCGCAGCCCCGGCGGGACAGGGTGTGTCACCCCTCCACTTT. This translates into CASSAAPAGQGVSPLHF. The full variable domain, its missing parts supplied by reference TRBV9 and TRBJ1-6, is DSGVTQTPKHLITATGQRVTLRCSPRSGDLSVYWYQQSLDQGLQFLIQYYNGEERAKGNILERFSAQQFPDLHSELNLSSLELGDSALYFCASSAAPAGQGVSPLHFGNGTRLTVT.

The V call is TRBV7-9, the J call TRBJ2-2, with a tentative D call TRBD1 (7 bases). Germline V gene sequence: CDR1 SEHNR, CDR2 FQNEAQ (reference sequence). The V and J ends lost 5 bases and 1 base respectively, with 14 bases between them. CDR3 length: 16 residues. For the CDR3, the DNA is TGTGCCAGCAGCCCCTACCAGGGGGGGAACACCGGGGAGCTGTTTTTT. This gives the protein CASSPYQGGNTGELFF.

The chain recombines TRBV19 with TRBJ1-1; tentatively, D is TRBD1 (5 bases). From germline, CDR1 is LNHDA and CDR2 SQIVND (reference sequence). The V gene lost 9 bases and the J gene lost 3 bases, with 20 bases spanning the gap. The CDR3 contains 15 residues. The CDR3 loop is CASASGGGWDTEAFF. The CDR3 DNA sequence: TGTGCCAGCGCCTCTGGGGGGGGATGGGACACTGAAGCTTTCTTT.

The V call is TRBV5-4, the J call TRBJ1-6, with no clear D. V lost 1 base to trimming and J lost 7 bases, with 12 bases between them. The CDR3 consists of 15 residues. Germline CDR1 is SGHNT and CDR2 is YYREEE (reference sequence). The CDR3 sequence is CASSLSKGGNSPLHF. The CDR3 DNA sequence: TGTGCCAGCAGCTTGTCGAAGGGAGGGAATTCACCCCTCCACTTT.

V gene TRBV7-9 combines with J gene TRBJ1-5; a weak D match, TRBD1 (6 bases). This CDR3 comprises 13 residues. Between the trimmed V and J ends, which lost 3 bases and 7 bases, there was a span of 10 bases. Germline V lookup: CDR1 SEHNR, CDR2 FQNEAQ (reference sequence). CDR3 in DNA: TGTGCCAGCAGCTTTGAAAGGGGGCAGCCCCAGCATTTT. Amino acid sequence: CASSFERGQPQHF.

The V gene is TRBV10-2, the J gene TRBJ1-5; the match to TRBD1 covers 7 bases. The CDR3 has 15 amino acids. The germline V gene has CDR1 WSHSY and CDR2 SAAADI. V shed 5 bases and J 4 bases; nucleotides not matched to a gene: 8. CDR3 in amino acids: CASSPLGQRNQPQHF. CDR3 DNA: TGCGCCAGCAGTCCCCTGGGACAGCGGAATCAGCCCCAGCATTTT.

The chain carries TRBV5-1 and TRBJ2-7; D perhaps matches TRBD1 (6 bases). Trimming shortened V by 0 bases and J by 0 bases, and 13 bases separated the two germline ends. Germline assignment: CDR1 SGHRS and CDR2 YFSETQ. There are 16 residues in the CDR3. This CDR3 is CASSLGDTLLSYEQYF. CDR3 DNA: TGCGCCAGCAGCTTGGGGGACACTTTACTCTCCTACGAGCAGTACTTC.

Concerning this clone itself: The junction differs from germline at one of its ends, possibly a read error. The chain's CDR3 is CASSYSGGQGAVVF. The CDR3 nucleotides are TGTGCCAGCAGTTACTCCGGTGGACAGGGGGCGGTCGTGTTT. The V and J genes are TRBV6-5 and TRBJ2-3, with 11 bases that match TRBD1. Germline values: CDR1 MNHEY, CDR2 SVGAGI. The CDR3 runs 14 residues.

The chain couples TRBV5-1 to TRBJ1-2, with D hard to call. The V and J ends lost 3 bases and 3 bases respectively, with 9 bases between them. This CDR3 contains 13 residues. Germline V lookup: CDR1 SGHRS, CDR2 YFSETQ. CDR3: CASSSADYYGYTF. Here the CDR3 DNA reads TGCGCCAGCAGCTCGGCGGATTACTATGGCTACACCTTC.

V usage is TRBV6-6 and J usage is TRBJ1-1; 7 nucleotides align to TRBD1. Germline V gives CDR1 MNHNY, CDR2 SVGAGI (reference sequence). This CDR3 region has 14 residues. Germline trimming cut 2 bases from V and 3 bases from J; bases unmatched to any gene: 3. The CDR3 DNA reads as TGTGCCAGCAGTTACCCCGGGACAGACACTGAAGCTTTCTTT. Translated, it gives CASSYPGTDTEAFF.

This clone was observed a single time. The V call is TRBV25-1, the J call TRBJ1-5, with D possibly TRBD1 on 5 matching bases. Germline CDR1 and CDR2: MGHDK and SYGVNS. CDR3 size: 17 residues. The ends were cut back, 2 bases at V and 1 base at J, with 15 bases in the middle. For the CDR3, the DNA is TGTGCCAGCAGTGAAAATAAGGCAGGGAGGAGCAATCAGCCCCAGCATTTT. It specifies CASSENKAGRSNQPQHF.

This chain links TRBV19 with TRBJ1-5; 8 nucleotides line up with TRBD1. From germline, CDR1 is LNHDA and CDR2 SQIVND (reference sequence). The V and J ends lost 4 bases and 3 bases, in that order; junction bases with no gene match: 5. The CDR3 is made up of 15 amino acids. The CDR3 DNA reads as TGTGCCAGTAGTACCAGGACAGGGTACAATCAGCCCCAGCATTTT. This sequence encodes CASSTRTGYNQPQHF.

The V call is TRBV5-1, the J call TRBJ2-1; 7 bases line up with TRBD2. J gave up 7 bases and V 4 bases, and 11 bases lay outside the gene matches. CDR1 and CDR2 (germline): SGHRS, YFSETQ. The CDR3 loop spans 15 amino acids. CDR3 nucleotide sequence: TGCGCCAGCAGCCCGAGGGAGGGATTTAGGAATGAGCAGTTCTTC. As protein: CASSPREGFRNEQFF.

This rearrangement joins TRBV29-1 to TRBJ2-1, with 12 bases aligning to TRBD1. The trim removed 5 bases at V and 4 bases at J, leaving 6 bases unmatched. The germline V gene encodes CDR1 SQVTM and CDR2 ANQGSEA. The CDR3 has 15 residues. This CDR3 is CSVKGTGGLYNEQFF. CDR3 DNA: TGCAGCGTTAAGGGGACAGGGGGCTTATACAATGAGCAGTTCTTC.

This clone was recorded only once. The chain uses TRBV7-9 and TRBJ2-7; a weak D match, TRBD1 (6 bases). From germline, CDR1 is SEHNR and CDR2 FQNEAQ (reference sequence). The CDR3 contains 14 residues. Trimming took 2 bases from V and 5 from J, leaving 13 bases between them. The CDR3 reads CASSLSTGSHEQYF. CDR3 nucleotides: TGTGCCAGCAGCTTATCAACAGGGAGCCACGAGCAGTACTTC.

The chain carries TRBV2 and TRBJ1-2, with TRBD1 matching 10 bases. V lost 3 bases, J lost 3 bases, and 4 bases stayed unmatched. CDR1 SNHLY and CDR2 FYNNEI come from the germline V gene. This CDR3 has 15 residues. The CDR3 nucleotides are TGTGCCAGCAGTGAGTTCGGGACAGGGGACTATGGCTACACCTTC. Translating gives CASSEFGTGDYGYTF.

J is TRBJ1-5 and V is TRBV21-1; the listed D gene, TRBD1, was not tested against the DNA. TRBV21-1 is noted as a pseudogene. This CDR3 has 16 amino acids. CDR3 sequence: CASSVGQRDSNQPQHF. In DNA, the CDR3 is TGTGCCAGCAGCGTGGGACAGAGGGATAGCAATCAGCCCCAGCATTTT.

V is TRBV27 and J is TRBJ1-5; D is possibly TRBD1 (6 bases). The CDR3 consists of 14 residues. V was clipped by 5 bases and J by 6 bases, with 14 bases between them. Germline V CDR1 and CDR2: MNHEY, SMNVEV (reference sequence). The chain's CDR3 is CASSRGGAGQPQHF. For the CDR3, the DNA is TGTGCCAGCAGTAGGGGGGGGGCTGGTCAGCCCCAGCATTTT.

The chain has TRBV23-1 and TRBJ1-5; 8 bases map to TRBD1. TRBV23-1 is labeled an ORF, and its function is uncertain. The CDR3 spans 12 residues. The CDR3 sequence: CALGDRTQPQHF. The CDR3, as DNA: TGCGCTTTAGGGGACAGGACACAGCCCCAGCATTTT.